One sample yielded the 10 T cell receptor beta chains listed below, sequenced in a study of T-cell memory formation after mild COVID-19. MiXCR, run by TCRdb on the 5' RACE reads, gives a single entry per CDR3 protein. The repertoire holds 300,000 to 350,000 distinct CDR3 sequences, with roughly 13% as singletons. The sequenced sample was PBMCs or a T cell subset sorted from them (not recorded which). Receptors were obtained from a man younger than 35 who had mild COVID-19 (a few samples of this study predate the infection). Cell type and time point are not known.

There are a few counts of this clonotype. The gene calls are TRBV28 and TRBJ2-1; 8 bases are shared with TRBD2. V was pared by 7 bases and J by 4 bases, with 6 bases of the junction left unmatched. CDR1 and CDR2 (germline): MDHEN, SYDVKM. This CDR3 comprises 14 residues. The CDR3: CASTSGGGYNEQFF. The CDR3 DNA reads as TGTGCCAGCACCTCCGGGGGGGGGTACAATGAGCAGTTCTTC.

This clonotype was found many times. The chain couples TRBV15 to TRBJ2-3; the match to TRBD2 covers 12 bases. Germline CDR1 and CDR2: LNHNV and YYDKDF (reference sequence). The length of the CDR3 is 16 residues. Unmatched junction bases numbered 2, after V lost 4 bases and J lost 0 bases. The CDR3 protein is CATSIGLAGSTDTQYF. CDR3 nucleotides: TGTGCCACCAGCATAGGACTAGCGGGAAGCACAGATACGCAGTATTTT.

A few counts support this clonotype. The chain combines TRBV3-1 with TRBJ1-2; 7 positions match TRBD1. The trim removed 4 bases at V and 5 bases at J, leaving 4 bases unmatched. From germline, CDR1 is LGHDT and CDR2 YNNKEL (reference sequence). This CDR3 has 13 residues. The CDR3: CASSRGQAYGYTF. Written as DNA, the CDR3 is TGTGCCAGCAGCCGCGGACAGGCTTATGGCTACACCTTC.

Turning to this clonotype: Being one base from a much bigger clone, this may be a read error. This rearrangement joins TRBV3-1 to TRBJ2-1; unclear D gene. Germline lookup yields CDR1 LGHDT and CDR2 YNNKEL (reference sequence). V dropped 0 bases and J dropped 4 bases, with 1 base sitting between them. The CDR3 is 12 amino acids. In DNA, the CDR3 is TGTGCCAGCAGCCAAGAGTACAATGAGCAGTTCTTC. Protein sequence: CASSQEYNEQFF.

This clonotype has more than one count but fewer than ten. The chain joins TRBV7-9 to TRBJ2-3; 7 bases match TRBD2. CDR1 and CDR2 from the germline V gene are SEHNR and FQNEAQ (reference sequence). Losses at the gene ends were 5 bases for V and 4 bases for J; bases not matched to a gene: 18. CDR3 length: 18 residues. Here the CDR3 DNA reads TGTGCCAGCAGCCCCCCCGCCTTGGGAGCGGGGATATCAGATACGCAGTATTTT. Its protein product is CASSPPALGAGISDTQYF.

Only a few counts were recorded for this clonotype. This sequence joins TRBV20-1 and TRBJ2-3; D possibly matches TRBD1 or TRBD2 (6 bases each). The V end was cut by 0 bases, the J end by 7 bases, with 14 bases between. CDR1 is DFQATT, CDR2 SNEGSKA, per germline (reference sequence). The CDR3 extends over 14 amino acids. The CDR3: CSAREGGRGNTQYF. The CDR3 nucleotides are TGCAGTGCTAGAGAGGGGGGCCGAGGTAATACGCAGTATTTT.

The CDR3 DNA reads as TGTGCCAGCACCGGTAACCGGGCCTCCCAAGAGACCCAGTACTTC. Amino acids: CASTGNRASQETQYF. The chain recombines TRBV28 with TRBJ2-5; no definite D call. The germline V gene encodes CDR1 MDHEN and CDR2 SYDVKM. Trimming took off 7 bases at V and 1 base at J, with 16 bases between the two ends. CDR3 size: 15 residues.

There are a few counts of this clonotype. The chain employs TRBV20-1 and TRBJ2-3; D possibly corresponds to TRBD2 (6 bases). This CDR3 comprises 14 residues. V was pared by 0 bases and J by 3 bases, with 10 bases between. Germline V gene sequence: CDR1 DFQATT, CDR2 SNEGSKA (reference sequence). CDR3 in amino acids: CSARDRAGTDTQYF. CDR3 nucleotide sequence: TGCAGTGCTAGAGATCGGGCGGGGACAGATACGCAGTATTTT.

The chain carries TRBV5-1 and TRBJ1-1; 8 positions agree with TRBD1. The CDR3 spans 14 residues. The germline CDR1 and CDR2 sequences are SGHRS and YFSETQ. J was trimmed by 6 bases and V by 3 bases; bases with no gene match: 7. Here the CDR3 reads CASSSGQVRAEAFF. The CDR3 nucleotides are TGCGCCAGCAGCTCGGGACAGGTGAGGGCTGAAGCTTTCTTT. The variable domain in full, with the rest retrieved from reference TRBV5-1 and TRBJ1-1, is KAGVTQTPRYLIKTRGQQVTLSCSPISGHRSVSWYQQTPGQGLQFLFEYFSETQRNKGNFPGRFSGRQFSNSRSEMNVSTLELGDSALYLCASSSGQVRAEAFFGQGTRLTVV.

This sequence joins TRBV7-9 and TRBJ1-1; TRBD1 might be the D (5 bases). The CDR3 extends over 15 amino acids. V was shortened by 2 bases and J by 3 bases, with 13 bases between the two germline ends. CDR1 and CDR2 from the germline V gene are SEHNR and FQNEAQ (reference sequence). In DNA form, the CDR3 reads TGTGCCAGCAGCTTACAGGGCGGGGGATACACTGAAGCTTTCTTT. Protein: CASSLQGGGYTEAFF.